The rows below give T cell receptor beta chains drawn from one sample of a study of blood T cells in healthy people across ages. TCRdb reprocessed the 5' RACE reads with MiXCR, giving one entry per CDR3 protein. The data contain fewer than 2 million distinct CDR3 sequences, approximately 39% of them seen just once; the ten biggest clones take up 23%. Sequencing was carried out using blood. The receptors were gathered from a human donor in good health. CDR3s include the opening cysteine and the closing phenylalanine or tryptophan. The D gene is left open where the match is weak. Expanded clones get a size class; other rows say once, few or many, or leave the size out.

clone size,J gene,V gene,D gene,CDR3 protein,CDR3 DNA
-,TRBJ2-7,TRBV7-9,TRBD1,CASSSGTGRQYF,TGTGCCAGCAGCTCGGGGACAGGTCGGCAGTACTTC
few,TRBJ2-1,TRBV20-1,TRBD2,CSAASTSGTPHNEQFF,TGCAGTGCCGCCTCGACTAGCGGGACCCCACACAATGAGCAGTTCTTC
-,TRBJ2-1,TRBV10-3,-,CATLGMYEQFF,TGTGCCACACTAGGGATGTATGAGCAGTTCTTC
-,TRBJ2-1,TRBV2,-,CVSSDVQGLGEQFF,TGTGTCAGCAGTGACGTACAGGGTCTAGGTGAGCAGTTCTTC
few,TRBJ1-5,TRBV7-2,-,CASSQGIGGNQPQHF,TGTGCCAGCAGCCAGGGCATCGGAGGGAATCAGCCCCAGCATTTT
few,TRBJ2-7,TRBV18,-,CASSPLDRDISYEQYF,TGTGCCAGCTCCCCTTTAGACCGGGACATCTCCTACGAGCAGTACTTC
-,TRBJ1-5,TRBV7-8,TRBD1,CASSSRDRGFVPQHF,TGTGCCAGCAGCTCCCGGGACAGGGGTTTTGTGCCCCAGCATTTT
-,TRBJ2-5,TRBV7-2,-,CASSKLWQETQYF,TGTGCCAGCAGCAAACTCTGGCAAGAGACCCAGTACTTC
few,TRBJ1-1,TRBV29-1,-,CSVVRGGNTEAFF,TGCAGCGTCGTCCGGGGAGGGAACACTGAAGCTTTCTTT
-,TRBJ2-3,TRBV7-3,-,CASSLSPTYTGTQYF,TGTGCCAGCAGCTTATCCCCGACTTACACAGGTACGCAGTATTTT
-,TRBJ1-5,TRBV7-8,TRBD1,CASSIGTVRQPQHF,TGTGCCAGCAGCATCGGGACAGTCCGCCAGCCCCAGCATTTT
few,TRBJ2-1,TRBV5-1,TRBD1,CASSLGQAPTNEQFF,TGCGCCAGCAGCCTGGGACAGGCCCCGACCAATGAGCAGTTCTTC
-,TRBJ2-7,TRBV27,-,CASSVERSYEQYF,TGTGCCAGCAGTGTCGAGAGGTCCTACGAGCAGTACTTC